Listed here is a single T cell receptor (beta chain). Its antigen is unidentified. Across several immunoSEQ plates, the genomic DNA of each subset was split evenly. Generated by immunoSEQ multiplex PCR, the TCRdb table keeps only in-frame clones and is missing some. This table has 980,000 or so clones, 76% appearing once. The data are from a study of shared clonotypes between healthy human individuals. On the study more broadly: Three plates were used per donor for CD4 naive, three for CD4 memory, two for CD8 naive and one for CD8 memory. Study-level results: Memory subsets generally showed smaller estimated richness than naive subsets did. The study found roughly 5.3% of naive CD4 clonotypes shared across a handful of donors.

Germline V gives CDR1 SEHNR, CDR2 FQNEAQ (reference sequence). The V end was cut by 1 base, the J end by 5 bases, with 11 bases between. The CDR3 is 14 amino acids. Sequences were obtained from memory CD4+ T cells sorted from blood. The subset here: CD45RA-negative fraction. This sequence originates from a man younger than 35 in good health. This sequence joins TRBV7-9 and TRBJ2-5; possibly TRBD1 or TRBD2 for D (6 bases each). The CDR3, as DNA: TGTGCCAGCAGCTTAGAGGGGGGCTGGGAGACCCAGTACTTC. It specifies CASSLEGGWETQYF.